A selection of T cell receptor beta chains follows, all from one sample in a study of shared clonotypes between healthy human individuals. Clones were sequenced by immunoSEQ multiplex PCR, and TCRdb holds only the in-frame ones, with some missing. The repertoire holds over 400,000 clones, 70% to 85% seen once, with 9.5% to 15% in the top ten. Sequenced: PBMCs. These receptors came from a woman aged 35 to 49 in good health. Some clones in this sample may be carry-over from other donors' samples. Both conserved end residues are part of each CDR3. D genes are given only for firm matches. Not every row has a clone size; where given, it reads once, few, many or a size class.

clone size | CDR3 length | J gene | D gene | V gene | CDR3 DNA | CDR3 protein
NA | 15 | TRBJ2-3 | TRBD2 | TRBV5-6 | TGTGCCAGCAGTCCGAGGACTAGCGGGGGAGATACGCAGTATTTT | CASSPRTSGGDTQYF
NA | 15 | TRBJ2-1 | TRBD1 | TRBV5-4 | TGTGCCAGCAGCGCGACAGGGACCTCCTACAATGAGCAGTTCTTC | CASSATGTSYNEQFF
NA | 16 | TRBJ1-1 | TRBD1 | TRBV28 | TGTGCCAGCAGTTTCTCTACTTCGGGGTCAGGGGGAAAAGCTTTCTTT | CASSFSTSGSGGKAFF
NA | 15 | TRBJ1-5 | NA | TRBV7-8 | TGTGCCAGCAGCCCGAGGGGGGCATTCATTCAGCCCCAGCATTTT | CASSPRGAFIQPQHF
NA | 14 | TRBJ1-2 | NA | TRBV10-3 | TGTGCCATCAGTGTGGATTACTCAGGGTTCGGCTACACCTTC | CAISVDYSGFGYTF
few | 15 | TRBJ1-2 | TRBD1 | TRBV6-6 | TGTGCCAGCAGTCCTAGACAGGGGGCAGCCTATGGCTACACCTTC | CASSPRQGAAYGYTF
NA | 14 | TRBJ2-5 | TRBD1 | TRBV5-1 | TGCGCCAGCAGCTTAGGACAGGGTGAGGAGACCCAGTACTTC | CASSLGQGEETQYF
NA | 17 | TRBJ2-1 | TRBD2 | TRBV2 | TGTGCCAGCAGTGGGACTAGCGGGAGAGGAGGCGGCAATGAGCAGTTCTTC | CASSGTSGRGGGNEQFF
NA | 16 | TRBJ2-7 | TRBD2 | TRBV11-2 | TGTGCCAGCAGCTTAGGATTAGCTAGCGGGGGCTACGAGCAGTACTTC | CASSLGLASGGYEQYF
NA | 14 | TRBJ2-2 | NA | TRBV5-5 | TGTGCCAGCAGCTTGTTACTTAACACCGGGGAGCTGTTTTTT | CASSLLLNTGELFF
NA | 10 | TRBJ2-5 | NA | TRBV5-4 | TGCGCCAGCAGCCAAGAAACCCAGTACTTC | CASSQETQYF
few | 15 | TRBJ1-5 | NA | TRBV6-5 | TGTGCCAGCAGTTACTCTTGGGAAGCCAATCAGCCCCAGCATTTT | CASSYSWEANQPQHF
few | 16 | TRBJ1-3 | TRBD1 | TRBV28 | TGTGCCAGCATGGTGGCAGGGGGCGTTAGGGGAAACACCATATATTTT | CASMVAGGVRGNTIYF
NA | 16 | TRBJ2-1 | TRBD1 | TRBV15 | TGTGCCACCAGTAGAGATCTACTGGACAGGACGTTTGAGCAGTTCTTC | CATSRDLLDRTFEQFF
once | 13 | TRBJ2-7 | NA | TRBV29-1 | TGCAGCGCCAAGGGCGTGAGCTCCTACGAGCAGTACTTC | CSAKGVSSYEQYF
NA | 11 | TRBJ2-7 | NA | TRBV29-1 | TGCAGCGTTGCGGAGTCCTACGAGCAGTACTTC | CSVAESYEQYF
many | 17 | TRBJ2-7 | TRBD2 | TRBV28 | TGTGCCAGCAGTTCTAGGAGGACTAGCGGGGTCTCCTACGAGCAGTACTTC | CASSSRRTSGVSYEQYF
NA | 14 | TRBJ1-2 | NA | TRBV7-9 | TGTGCCAGCACCGCCCCGGGGGAGAGGTATGGCTACACCTTC | CASTAPGERYGYTF
NA | 16 | TRBJ2-3 | NA | TRBV7-6 | TGTGCCAGCAGCTTAAGTGGGAGGAGGGGAACAGATACGCAGTATTTT | CASSLSGRRGTDTQYF
NA | 15 | TRBJ2-7 | NA | TRBV7-9 | TGCGCCAGCAGCCAAACGTCTCAGCCCTATGACGAGCAGTACTTC | CASSQTSQPYDEQYF
NA | 15 | TRBJ1-2 | TRBD1 | TRBV18 | TGTGCCAGCTCACCAACAGGGGACCGGGGCTATGGCTACACCTTC | CASSPTGDRGYGYTF
NA | 16 | TRBJ1-2 | NA | TRBV4-3 | TGCGCCAGCAGCCAATCTTTCGCTAGGGGTAACTATGGCTACACCTTC | CASSQSFARGNYGYTF
NA | 13 | TRBJ2-1 | NA | TRBV5-1 | TGCGCCAGCAGCTTGGTGGTAGGTAATGAGCAGTTCTTC | CASSLVVGNEQFF
NA | 16 | TRBJ2-1 | NA | TRBV21-1 | TGTGCCAGCAGCGAATTAGCGGGATGGAAAAACAATGAGCAGTTCTTC | CASSELAGWKNNEQFF
NA | 16 | TRBJ2-2 | NA | TRBV5-1 | TGCGCCAGCAGCTTGCGACAGAGGGGGAACACCGGGGAGCTGTTTTTT | CASSLRQRGNTGELFF
NA | 11 | TRBJ2-5 | NA | TRBV30 | TGTGCCTGGAAAGACGCGGAGACCCAGTACTTC | CAWKDAETQYF
NA | 16 | TRBJ2-2 | NA | TRBV5-1 | TGCGCCAGCAGCTTGTTGAACCCCGCGAACACCGGGGAGCTGTTTTTT | CASSLLNPANTGELFF
NA | 14 | TRBJ1-1 | NA | TRBV6-1 | TGTGCCAGCAGTCCCCTTGGGCCTTACACTGAAGCTTTCTTT | CASSPLGPYTEAFF
NA | 14 | TRBJ2-7 | NA | TRBV5-1 | TGCGCCAGCAGCTTGGCGGGCAGCTCCTACGAGCAGTACTTC | CASSLAGSSYEQYF
once | 13 | TRBJ1-2 | NA | TRBV18 | TGTGCCAGCTCCGTCCCTTCCGCGGATGGCTACACCTTC | CASSVPSADGYTF
many | 13 | TRBJ1-1 | NA | TRBV30 | TGTGCCTGGAGTGTTCGCTGGGACACCGAAGCTTTCTTT | CAWSVRWDTEAFF
NA | 14 | TRBJ2-1 | NA | TRBV11-3 | TGTGCCAGCAGCTTAGGCCCTCGCCCCAATGAGCAGTTCTTC | CASSLGPRPNEQFF
NA | 16 | TRBJ2-5 | NA | TRBV11-3 | TGTGCCAGCAGCTTAGGCGTGGACGCCTACCAAGAGACCCAGTACTTC | CASSLGVDAYQETQYF
NA | 15 | TRBJ1-4 | NA | TRBV7-2 | TGTGCCAGCAGCTTAGCGCTGGGGCCGGATGAAAAACTGTTTTTT | CASSLALGPDEKLFF
NA | 15 | TRBJ2-7 | NA | TRBV19 | TGTGCCAGTAGTATAGGCGGGACCTACTCCTACGAGCAGTACTTC | CASSIGGTYSYEQYF
NA | 13 | TRBJ2-7 | TRBD1 | TRBV27 | TGTGCCAGCAGTTTCGGACAGGGCTACGAGCAGTACTTC | CASSFGQGYEQYF
NA | 16 | TRBJ1-6 | TRBD1 | TRBV6-6 | TGTGCCAGCAGTCTGGGACAGGGAACATATAATTCACCCCTCCACTTT | CASSLGQGTYNSPLHF
many | 16 | TRBJ2-3 | TRBD1 | TRBV6-4 | TGTGCCAGCAGTGACTCCGCAGGGGGTAGCACAGATACGCAGTATTTT | CASSDSAGGSTDTQYF
NA | 13 | TRBJ1-4 | NA | TRBV7-2 | TGTGCCAGCAGCCGTGGGGGAAATGAAAAACTGTTTTTT | CASSRGGNEKLFF
NA | 15 | TRBJ2-7 | TRBD2 | TRBV29-1 | TGCAGCGTTGTAGGGCTGGCGGGAGTAGACTACGAGCAGTACTTC | CSVVGLAGVDYEQYF
NA | 16 | TRBJ2-3 | TRBD1 | TRBV5-1 | TGCGCCAGCAGCTTGGGGACAGGGTTCCGCACAGATACGCAGTATTTT | CASSLGTGFRTDTQYF
NA | 14 | TRBJ2-7 | NA | TRBV5-1 | TGCGCCAGCAGCTTGGAAGGGGGGCCGAGGGAGCAGTACTTC | CASSLEGGPREQYF
NA | 15 | TRBJ2-7 | NA | TRBV7-9 | TGTGCCAGCAGCCCCTCCCGGCAGAGCTCCTACGAGCAGTACTTC | CASSPSRQSSYEQYF
NA | 11 | TRBJ2-7 | NA | TRBV27 | TGTGCCAGCAGGGAAACCTACGAGCAGTACTTC | CASRETYEQYF
NA | 16 | TRBJ1-5 | NA | TRBV2 | TGTGCCAGCAGTGAAGCCGGGAACAGGGCCTATCAGCCCCAGCATTTT | CASSEAGNRAYQPQHF
NA | 16 | TRBJ1-1 | TRBD1 | TRBV18 | TGTGCCAGCTCACCACCCGACAGGGGTGAGAACACTGAAGCTTTCTTT | CASSPPDRGENTEAFF
NA | 19 | TRBJ2-5 | NA | TRBV12-5 | TGTGCTAGTGGTTTGGGATACCCGGGCGGGCCCAAGTACCAAGAGACCCAGTACTTC | CASGLGYPGGPKYQETQYF